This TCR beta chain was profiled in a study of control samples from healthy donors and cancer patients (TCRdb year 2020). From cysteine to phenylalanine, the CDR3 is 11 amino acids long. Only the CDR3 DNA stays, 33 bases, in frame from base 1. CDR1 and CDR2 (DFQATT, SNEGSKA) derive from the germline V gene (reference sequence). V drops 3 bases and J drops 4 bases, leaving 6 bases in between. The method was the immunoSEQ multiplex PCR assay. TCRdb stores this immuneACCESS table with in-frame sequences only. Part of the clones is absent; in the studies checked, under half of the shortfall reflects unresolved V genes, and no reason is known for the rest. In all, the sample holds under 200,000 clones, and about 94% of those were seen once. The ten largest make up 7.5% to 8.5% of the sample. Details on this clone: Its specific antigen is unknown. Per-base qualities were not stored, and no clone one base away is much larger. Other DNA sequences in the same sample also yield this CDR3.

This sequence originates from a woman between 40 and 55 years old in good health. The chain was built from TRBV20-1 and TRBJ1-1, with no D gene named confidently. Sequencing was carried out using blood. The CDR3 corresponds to CSASWGTEAFF. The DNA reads TGCAGTGCTAGTTGGGGCACTGAAGCTTTCTTT.